What follows are 14 T cell receptor beta chains derived from one specimen sequenced in a study of shared clonotypes between healthy human individuals. Repertoires were generated with immunoSEQ multiplex PCR, while TCRdb's copy carries only in-frame clones and drops some. The sample contains about 490,000 clones, 70% to 85% of which appear only once. Specimen: PBMCs. These receptors all come from a woman in her thirties or forties in good health. Some clones in this sample may be carry-over from other donors' samples.

This chain links TRBV6-1 with TRBJ2-7; 10 bases line up with TRBD1. This CDR3 spans 14 amino acids. Germline-derived CDR1 and CDR2 are MNHNS and SASEGT. Losses at the gene ends were 1 base for V and 3 bases for J; bases not matched to a gene: 0. CDR3 amino acids: CASSEGTGGYEQYF. The CDR3 DNA reads TGTGCCAGCAGTGAAGGGACAGGGGGCTACGAGCAGTACTTC.

The rearrangement uses TRBV1 and TRBJ2-1; the D call in the table, TRBD2, was not verified against the DNA. TRBV1 is classified as a pseudogene. The CDR3 is 20 residues long. The CDR3 loop is CTSSQDGTHSGSVTYNEQFF. In DNA form, the CDR3 reads TGCACCAGCAGCCAAGACGGAACTCATAGCGGGAGCGTCACCTACAATGAGCAGTTCTTC.

This chain joins TRBV2 and TRBJ2-7, with 8 bases lining up with TRBD1. The CDR3 is 14 residues long. With V trimmed by 3 bases and J by 3 bases, 4 bases remained unmatched. Germline CDR1 is SNHLY and CDR2 is FYNNEI. CDR3 coding DNA: TGTGCCAGCAGTGAGGCCAGGGGGCGCTACGAGCAGTACTTC. This translates into CASSEARGRYEQYF. The whole variable domain, filled in from reference TRBV2 and TRBJ2-7, reads EPEVTQTPSHQVTQMGQEVILRCVPISNHLYFYWYRQILGQKVEFLVSFYNNEISEKSEIFDDQFSVERPDGSNFTLKIRSTKLEDSAMYFCASSEARGRYEQYFGPGTRLTVT.

V usage is TRBV5-1 and J usage is TRBJ2-2; 8 nucleotides align to TRBD2. This CDR3 comprises 19 residues. Per the germline V gene, CDR1 is SGHRS and CDR2 is YFSETQ. V lost 0 bases to trimming and J lost 4 bases; unmatched junction nucleotides: 14. The CDR3 protein is CASSLVLPGGGRSTGELFF. In DNA form, the CDR3 reads TGCGCCAGCAGCTTGGTGTTACCGGGAGGGGGTAGGAGCACCGGGGAGCTGTTTTTT.

This chain links TRBV4-1 with TRBJ1-2, with D unresolved. Germline V gene data show CDR1 as MGHRA and CDR2 as YSYEKL. V lost 1 base to trimming and J lost 1 base, with 7 bases between them. CDR3 size: 14 residues. Here the CDR3 DNA reads TGCGCCAGCAGCCAAGTAAACAGTAACTATGGCTACACCTTC. It translates to CASSQVNSNYGYTF.

This clone has just a few counts. This rearrangement joins TRBV18 to TRBJ1-1, with no clear D. Germline CDR1 KGHSH, CDR2 LQKENI. V shed 3 bases and J shed 8 bases, with 13 bases lying between them. CDR3 size: 13 residues. CDR3 protein: CASSPSGQNEAFF. The CDR3 region has the DNA TGTGCCAGCTCACCCTCGGGTCAGAACGAAGCTTTCTTT.

The chain joins TRBV5-6 to TRBJ1-1; D is unclear. The CDR3 totals 12 residues. V lost 0 bases and J 8 bases, leaving 8 bases between the germline ends. CDR1 SGHDT and CDR2 YYEEEE come from the germline V gene. DNA for the CDR3: TGTGCCAGCAGCTTGGTCGGCTGGGAAGCTTTCTTT. Amino acid sequence: CASSLVGWEAFF. Combining the CDR3 with reference TRBV5-6 and TRBJ1-1 gives the whole variable domain DAGVTQSPTHLIKTRGQQVTLRCSPKSGHDTVSWYQQALGQGPQFIFQYYEEEERQRGNFPDRFSGHQFPNYSSELNVNALLLGDSALYLCASSLVGWEAFFGQGTRLTVV.

This clone occurred once. The J gene is TRBJ2-5, the V gene TRBV5-1; 8 nucleotides line up with TRBD2. Germline loops: CDR1 SGHRS, CDR2 YFSETQ. The J segment lost 3 bases and the V segment lost 0 bases, leaving 4 bases of the junction unmatched. This CDR3 contains 15 residues. This chain's CDR3 is CASSLVPGREETQYF. CDR3 sequence (DNA): TGCGCCAGCAGCTTGGTTCCCGGGAGGGAAGAGACCCAGTACTTC. The variable domain in full, with the rest retrieved from reference TRBV5-1 and TRBJ2-5, is KAGVTQTPRYLIKTRGQQVTLSCSPISGHRSVSWYQQTPGQGLQFLFEYFSETQRNKGNFPGRFSGRQFSNSRSEMNVSTLELGDSALYLCASSLVPGREETQYFGPGTRLLVL.

The chain uses TRBV28 and TRBJ2-7, with D perhaps assigned TRBD1 or TRBD2 (5 bases each). V was trimmed by 5 bases and J by 0 bases, leaving 8 bases between them. This CDR3 has 13 residues. Looked up from germline, CDR1 is MDHEN and CDR2 is SYDVKM. CDR3 sequence (DNA): TGTGCCAGCAGTCCAGGGAGCTCCTACGAGCAGTACTTC. Residues: CASSPGSSYEQYF.

In the case of this clone: In the same sample, other DNA sequences code for this CDR3. This chain links TRBV29-1 with TRBJ2-3, with D unresolved. Trimming removed 0 bases at V and 3 bases at J, with 7 bases between. The CDR3 runs 13 residues. From germline, CDR1 is SQVTM and CDR2 ANQGSEA. The CDR3 DNA follows: TGCAGCGTTGAAGATAGTAGTACAGATACGCAGTATTTT. Translating gives CSVEDSSTDTQYF.

This clone was picked up one time. This rearrangement joins TRBV27 to TRBJ2-5; D is unclear. Germline V gene lookup returns CDR1 MNHEY and CDR2 SMNVEV (reference sequence). The CDR3 extends over 14 amino acids. Between the trimmed V and J ends, which lost 4 bases and 3 bases, there was a span of 12 bases. For the CDR3, the DNA is TGTGCCAGCAGTTCCGCCAACTTAGAAGAGACCCAGTACTTC. This encodes CASSSANLEETQYF.

This clone has just a few counts. The rearrangement links TRBV30 to TRBJ1-3; a weak D match, TRBD1 (6 bases). The germline CDR1 and CDR2 sequences are GTSNPN and SVGIG (reference sequence). V was shortened by 1 base and J by 0 bases, with 16 bases between the two germline ends. The CDR3 has 17 amino acids. CDR3 DNA: TGTGCCTGGAGTGGGGGGGGCACCCTCCTCTCTGGAAACACCATATATTTT. It specifies CAWSGGGTLLSGNTIYF.

The chain is built from TRBV27 and TRBJ2-3; TRBD2 aligns across 11 bases. Germline assignment: CDR1 MNHEY and CDR2 SMNVEV (reference sequence). The ends lost 8 bases at V and 0 bases at J; junction bases unmatched: 13. The CDR3 runs 18 residues. CDR3 coding DNA: TGTGCCAGCGGAATTAGCGGGAGGGCCACTAGTAGCACAGATACGCAGTATTTT. Residues: CASGISGRATSSTDTQYF.

This chain joins TRBV7-8 and TRBJ2-7; a weak D match, TRBD1 (6 bases). Germline V gene lookup returns CDR1 SGHVS and CDR2 FQNEAQ. The CDR3 contains 17 residues. With 2 bases removed from V and 2 bases from J, the gap between germline ends came to 19 bases. In DNA, the CDR3 is TGTGCCAGCAGCTTAACCCAGGGGCCCCGGTGGCCCTACGAGCAGTACTTC. Translation: CASSLTQGPRWPYEQYF.